The 21 T cell receptor beta chains in this list originate from one sample, sequenced in a study of regulatory T cells in long-lasting Graves disease. Sample time point: persistent/refractory GD, antithyroid drugs over 5 years with positive TRAb. Researchers made the TCR library from RNA that was extracted from PBMCs. Researchers made TCR beta libraries by using iRepertoire HTBI primers and running Arm-PCR on CDR3 regions. TCRdb passed the multiplex PCR reads through MiXCR, listing each CDR3 protein once. The data contain 400,000 to 500,000 distinct CDR3 sequences, around 20% of them seen just once; the ten biggest clones take up 7% to 10%. The starting material was peripheral blood mononuclear cells (PBMCs), obtained when the disease was refractory, from a patient treated with antithyroid drugs. Receptor source: a female donor with Graves disease.

The chain is built from TRBV27 and TRBJ1-5; D perhaps matches TRBD1 (6 bases). V shed 3 bases and J shed 6 bases, with 9 bases lying between them. Germline V gene sequence: CDR1 MNHEY, CDR2 SMNVEV (reference sequence). The CDR3 length is 13 residues. CDR3 in amino acids: CASSFSQGQPQHF. Written as DNA, the CDR3 is TGTGCCAGCAGTTTCTCACAGGGTCAGCCCCAGCATTTT.

The rearrangement joins TRBV3-1 to TRBJ1-1; D is possibly TRBD1 (6 bases). The germline CDR1 and CDR2 sequences are LGHDT and YNNKEL (reference sequence). The V gene lost 3 bases and the J gene lost 4 bases, with 12 bases spanning the gap. CDR3 size: 14 residues. The CDR3 region is CASSHTGASTEAFF. CDR3 bases: TGTGCCAGCAGCCATACGGGGGCGAGCACTGAAGCTTTCTTT.

This clonotype was counted many times. This rearrangement joins TRBV7-2 to TRBJ2-5, with 7 bases that match TRBD2. V trimming: 8 bases; J trimming: 5 bases; junction bases outside the gene matches: 8. Germline V gene lookup returns CDR1 SGHTA and CDR2 FQGNSA. The CDR3 runs 13 residues. Here the CDR3 reads CASRRGGVETQYF. CDR3 nucleotide sequence: TGTGCCAGCCGAAGGGGAGGGGTCGAGACCCAGTACTTC.

The chain carries TRBV27 and TRBJ2-3; TRBD1 might be the D (6 bases). This CDR3 has 15 amino acids. Deletions cut 2 bases from V and 3 bases from J, with 12 bases between. CDR1 is MNHEY and CDR2 is SMNVEV in the germline V gene (reference sequence). Here the CDR3 DNA reads TGTGCCAGCAGTTTAGCGCCAACAGGGACAGATACGCAGTATTTT. Translating gives CASSLAPTGTDTQYF.

This clonotype was found many times. The chain carries TRBV7-6 and TRBJ1-4, with 7 bases lining up with TRBD1. The V segment lost 4 bases and the J segment 8 bases; nucleotides outside the gene matches: 7. The V gene's germline CDR1 is SGHVS and CDR2 FNYEAQ. The CDR3 is made up of 14 amino acids. CDR3 region: CASSSTGVNEKLFF. CDR3 DNA: TGTGCCAGCAGCTCTACAGGGGTGAACGAAAAACTGTTTTTT.

This chain links TRBV10-3 with TRBJ1-1; a weak D match, TRBD1 (5 bases). V lost 6 bases and J lost 5, with 19 bases in between. Germline assignment: CDR1 ENHRY and CDR2 SYGVKD. The CDR3 loop spans 15 amino acids. The CDR3: CAIRSPWGRRTEAFF. CDR3 nucleotides: TGTGCCATCAGGTCGCCGTGGGGACGAAGAACTGAAGCTTTCTTT.

This clonotype has a handful of counts. V usage is TRBV13 and J usage is TRBJ2-5; 10 bases match TRBD2. Germline V lookup: CDR1 PRHDT, CDR2 FYEKMQ (reference sequence). The CDR3 runs to 17 residues. The V and J ends lost 5 bases and 5 bases, in that order; junction bases with no gene match: 14. This chain's CDR3 is CASSQKKEREGLETQYF. The CDR3 DNA reads as TGTGCCAGCAGCCAAAAAAAAGAGCGGGAGGGCCTCGAGACCCAGTACTTC. Based on the CDR3 plus reference TRBV13 and TRBJ2-5, the full variable domain is AAGVIQSPRHLIKEKRETATLKCYPIPRHDTVYWYQQGPGQDPQFLISFYEKMQSDKGSIPDRFSAQQFSDYHSELNMSSLELGDSALYFCASSQKKEREGLETQYFGPGTRLLVL.

Only a few counts were recorded for this clonotype. Likely a read error: the CDR3 ends without its conserved phenylalanine or tryptophan. J is TRBJ2-7 and V is TRBV29-1; D is perhaps TRBD2 (6 bases). The V gene lost 5 bases and the J gene lost 2 bases, with 13 bases spanning the gap. CDR3 length: 13 amino acids. Germline V gene sequence: CDR1 SQVTM, CDR2 ANQGSEA. The chain's CDR3 is CSVLTGETYEQYS. In nucleotides, the CDR3 is TGCAGCGTTCTCACGGGGGAGACCTACGAGCAGTACTCC.

This clonotype was seen more than once but under ten times. The rearrangement uses TRBV6-2 or TRBV6-3 and TRBJ2-7, with no clear D. With 0 bases removed from V and 2 bases from J, the gap between germline ends came to 14 bases. This CDR3 is built from 16 residues. The germline V gene has CDR1 MNHEY and CDR2 SVGEGT. The CDR3 region has the DNA TGTGCCAGCAGTTACTCGAAATCCGGACCACCCTACGAGCAGTACTTC. Its protein is CASSYSKSGPPYEQYF.

This clonotype was recorded many times. This chain links TRBV27 with TRBJ1-6; 8 nucleotides line up with TRBD1. This CDR3 contains 16 residues. Germline V gene data show CDR1 as MNHEY and CDR2 as SMNVEV (reference sequence). J lost 7 bases, V lost 6 bases, and 11 bases had no gene match. In nucleotides, the CDR3 is TGTGCCAGCAGGGGGACAGGACCCCTCGGGAATTCACCCCTCCACTTT. Translation gives CASRGTGPLGNSPLHF.

To note about this clonotype: No DNA is shown, since the ends of the CDR3 on it are uncertain; the CDR3 is the one TCRdb lists. This rearrangement joins TRBV7-9 to TRBJ2-2; the DNA was not compared with TRBD2, the D call given in the table. The CDR3 is 15 amino acids in total, end residues counted. The germline V gene encodes CDR1 SEHNR and CDR2 FQNEAQ (reference sequence). The CDR3: CASSRVASGTGEPFF.

This clonotype was seen ten or more times. The chain is built from TRBV10-3 and TRBJ1-2, with TRBD1 matching over 7 bases. CDR1 is ENHRY and CDR2 is SYGVKD in the germline V gene. Unmatched junction bases numbered 4, after V lost 1 base and J lost 2 bases. CDR3 length: 15 amino acids. The CDR3 nucleotides are TGTGCCATCAGTGAGTTGGACAGGCGAAACTATGGCTACACCTTC. Encoded protein: CAISELDRRNYGYTF.

In this sample, this clonotype turned up many times. The rearrangement joins TRBV28 to TRBJ1-5; possible D gene TRBD1, 5 bases. V lost 5 bases to trimming and J lost 4 bases, with 18 bases between them. Germline V CDR1 and CDR2: MDHEN, SYDVKM. The CDR3 totals 16 residues. The CDR3 loop is CASSHQGRRPNQPQHF. The CDR3 DNA reads as TGTGCCAGCAGTCATCAGGGTAGACGCCCAAATCAGCCCCAGCATTTT.

This clonotype was observed a handful of times. V gene TRBV4-1 combines with J gene TRBJ1-2, with D uncertain. Germline V gives CDR1 MGHRA, CDR2 YSYEKL. This CDR3 region has 13 residues. Trimming shortened V by 3 bases and J by 4 bases, and 9 bases separated the two germline ends. The DNA of the CDR3 is TGCGCCAGCAGCCAGACCGGTATCTATGGCTACACCTTC. Its translation is CASSQTGIYGYTF.

The sample holds a few counts of this clonotype. This rearrangement joins TRBV2 to TRBJ2-7; 9 bases agree with TRBD2. The CDR3 is 16 residues long. V shed 6 bases and J 1 base; nucleotides not matched to a gene: 10. Per germline, CDR1 SNHLY and CDR2 FYNNEI. CDR3: CASSRRGGPISYEQYF. CDR3 DNA: TGTGCCAGCAGCCGGCGGGGGGGGCCTATTTCCTACGAGCAGTACTTC. The full variable domain, completed using reference TRBV2 and TRBJ2-7, is EPEVTQTPSHQVTQMGQEVILRCVPISNHLYFYWYRQILGQKVEFLVSFYNNEISEKSEIFDDQFSVERPDGSNFTLKIRSTKLEDSAMYFCASSRRGGPISYEQYFGPGTRLTVT.

The chain uses TRBV14 and TRBJ2-7; possible D gene TRBD1, 5 bases. The CDR3 length is 13 residues. V gave up 1 base and J gave up 2 bases, with 6 bases separating them. The germline gives CDR1 SGHDN, CDR2 FVKESK. The CDR3 nucleotides are TGTGCCAGCAGCCAAGGGACACCCTACGAGCAGTACTTC. It is translated as CASSQGTPYEQYF.

The table lists this clonotype with many counts. The chain carries TRBV10-3 and TRBJ1-4, with D unclear. V shed 0 bases and J shed 8 bases, with 7 bases lying between them. Germline assignment: CDR1 ENHRY and CDR2 SYGVKD. The CDR3 has 13 residues. The CDR3 sequence is CAISESRAEKLFF. The DNA for the CDR3 is TGTGCCATCAGTGAGTCGCGGGCAGAAAAACTGTTTTTT.

This clonotype was counted ten times or more. The V call is TRBV6-5, the J call TRBJ1-2; 7 nucleotides line up with TRBD1. The CDR3 covers 14 residues. Germline V gives CDR1 MNHEY, CDR2 SVGAGI. J was trimmed by 4 bases and V by 0 bases; bases with no gene match: 2. The CDR3 spells CASSYSGTVYGYTF. For the CDR3, the DNA is TGTGCCAGCAGTTACTCGGGGACAGTCTATGGCTACACCTTC.

On this clonotype: A read error likely explains this, since a far larger clone differs by one base. Since no conserved phenylalanine or tryptophan closes the CDR3, a read error is the likely cause. This chain links TRBV12-3 or TRBV12-4 with TRBJ1-1; maybe TRBD1 (6 bases). Between the trimmed V and J ends, which lost 6 bases and 2 bases, there was a span of 10 bases. This CDR3 region has 13 residues. The CDR3 sequence is CASSTGLNTEAFL. The CDR3 DNA reads as TGTGCCAGCAGCACAGGGCTCAACACTGAAGCTTTCCTT.

This clonotype was counted ten times or more. The rearrangement joins TRBV28 to TRBJ2-7; D tentatively fits TRBD1 or TRBD2 (5 bases each). CDR3 length: 13 residues. V was shortened by 7 bases and J by 6 bases, with 16 bases between the two germline ends. Germline V gives CDR1 MDHEN, CDR2 SYDVKM. CDR3 in DNA: TGTGCCAGCACCCCTGTGGGGGTGGGCGAGCAGTACTTC. As protein: CASTPVGVGEQYF. The whole variable domain, filled in from reference TRBV28 and TRBJ2-7, reads DVKVTQSSRYLVKRTGEKVFLECVQDMDHENMFWYRQDPGLGLRLIYFSYDVKMKEKGDIPEGYSVSREKKERFSLILESASTNQTSMYLCASTPVGVGEQYFGPGTRLTVT.

This clonotype was detected only a few times. This may come from a read error, since a much larger clone is one base off. This chain joins TRBV28 and TRBJ1-2, with D perhaps TRBD1 (5 bases). The CDR3 spans 16 residues. CDR1 MDHEN and CDR2 SYDVKM come from the germline V gene. V was clipped by 3 bases and J by 2 bases, with 16 bases between them. The CDR3 region is CASSFGAGLPNYGYTF. In nucleotides, the CDR3 is TGTGCCAGCAGTTTTGGGGCAGGGCTACCGAACTATGGCTACACCTTC.